This T cell receptor beta chain derives from a study of vaccination effects on CD4 cells after COVID-19. Background on the study: Following the second dose by a median of 72 days, the post-vaccine samples were obtained. General study points: Clones from infection and from vaccination both contracted markedly late after vaccination. Convalescent patients were few in the study, and early post-infection timepoints were absent.

Germline CDR1 and CDR2: SGHNT and YYREEE (reference sequence). The CDR3 length is 9 residues, termini included. Viral peptide pools were used in the ViraFEST assay to expand antigen-specific CD4+ T cells, and sequencing came afterward. Investigators separated out CD4+ T cells once about eleven days of culture had passed. All study participants received two doses of BNT162b2 or mRNA-1273 vaccine. Both day 3 and day 7 saw half the medium replaced with IL-2 medium. TCRdb's table, derived via immunoSEQ multiplex PCR, lists solely in-frame clones and lacks some. The sample yields over 80,000 clones, around four fifths seen once. A single count supports this clone. Its antigen is still unknown. This CDR3 fails to terminate in the conserved phenylalanine or tryptophan, so it likely reflects a read error. The limits of the CDR3 on the DNA are not certain, so only TCRdb's listed CDR3 is given.

This specimen consisted of CD4+ T cells from PBMCs cultured with HCoV-OC43 spike peptides, obtained after COVID-19 vaccination. As to subset: HCoV-OC43 spike overlapping peptide pool stimulation. This receptor was identified in a human donor who received a COVID-19 vaccine. V gene TRBV5-4 combines with J gene TRBJ1-4. Here the CDR3 reads CASSLPLLG.